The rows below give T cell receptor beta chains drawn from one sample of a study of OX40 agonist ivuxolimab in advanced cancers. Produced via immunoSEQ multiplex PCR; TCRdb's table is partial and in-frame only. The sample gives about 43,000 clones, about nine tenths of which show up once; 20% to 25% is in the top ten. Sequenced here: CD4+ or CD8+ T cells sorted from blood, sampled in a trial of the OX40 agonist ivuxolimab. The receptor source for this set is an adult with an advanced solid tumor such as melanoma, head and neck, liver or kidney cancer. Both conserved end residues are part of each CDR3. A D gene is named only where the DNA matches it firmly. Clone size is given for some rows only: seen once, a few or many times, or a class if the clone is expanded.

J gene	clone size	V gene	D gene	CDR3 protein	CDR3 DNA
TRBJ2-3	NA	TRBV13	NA	CASSWSGEGTDTQYF	TGTGCCAGCAGCTGGTCAGGGGAGGGCACAGATACGCAGTATTTT
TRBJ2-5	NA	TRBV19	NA	CASSIGDGTQYF	TGTGCCAGTAGTATAGGGGACGGGACCCAGTACTTC
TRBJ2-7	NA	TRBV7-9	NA	CASSSGREQYF	TGTGCCAGCAGTTCTGGTCGCGAGCAGTACTTC
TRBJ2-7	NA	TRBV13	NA	CASSFSYEQYF	TGTGCCAGCAGCTTCTCCTACGAGCAGTACTTC
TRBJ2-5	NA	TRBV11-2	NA	CASSLATSFVETQYF	TGTGCCAGCAGCTTAGCAACGAGCTTCGTCGAGACCCAGTACTTC
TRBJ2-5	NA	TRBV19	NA	CASSMVYSETQYF	TGTGCCAGTAGTATGGTCTATTCGGAGACCCAGTACTTC
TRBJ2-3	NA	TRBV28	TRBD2	CASSPMTSGIFPDTQYF	TGTGCCAGCAGCCCCATGACTAGCGGGATTTTCCCAGATACGCAGTATTTT
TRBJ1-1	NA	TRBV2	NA	CASSESGRGVTEAFF	TGTGCCAGCAGTGAAAGCGGCAGGGGAGTAACGGAAGCTTTCTTT
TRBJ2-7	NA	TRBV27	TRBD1	CASRRQGFEQYF	TGTGCCAGCAGGAGACAGGGTTTTGAGCAGTACTTC
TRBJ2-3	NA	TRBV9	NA	CASSVVGSKGDTQYF	TGTGCCAGCAGCGTAGTCGGGAGCAAGGGGGATACGCAGTATTTT
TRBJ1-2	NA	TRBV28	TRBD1	CASSLPGQEHNYGYTF	TGTGCCAGCAGTTTACCAGGACAGGAACATAACTATGGCTACACCTTC
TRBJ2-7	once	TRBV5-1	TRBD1	CASSSLGQGMYEQYF	TGCGCCAGCAGCTCATTGGGACAGGGGATGTACGAGCAGTACTTC
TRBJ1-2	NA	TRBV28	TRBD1	CASSRTGGAGYGYTF	TGTGCCAGCAGCAGGACAGGGGGCGCAGGCTATGGCTACACCTTC
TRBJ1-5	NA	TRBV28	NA	CASSFSADSNQPQHF	TGTGCCAGCAGTTTCTCTGCGGATAGCAATCAGCCCCAGCATTTT
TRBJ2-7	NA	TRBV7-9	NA	CASERGGSYEQYF	TGTGCCAGCGAAAGAGGGGGCTCCTACGAGCAGTACTTC
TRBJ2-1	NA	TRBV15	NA	CATSRDRASSYNEQFF	TGTGCCACCAGCAGGGACAGAGCGAGCTCCTACAATGAGCAGTTCTTC
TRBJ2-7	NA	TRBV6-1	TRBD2	CASSTTSGSSYEQYF	TGTGCCAGCAGCACGACTAGCGGGAGTTCCTACGAGCAGTACTTC
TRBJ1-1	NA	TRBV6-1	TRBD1	CASSVQGAPDTEAFF	TGTGCCAGCAGTGTCCAGGGGGCTCCCGACACTGAAGCTTTCTTT
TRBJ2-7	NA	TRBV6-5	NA	CASSYYASYEQYF	TGTGCCAGCAGTTACTATGCCAGCTACGAGCAGTACTTC
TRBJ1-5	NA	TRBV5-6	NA	CASSSGNQPQHF	TGTGCCAGCAGCTCAGGGAATCAGCCCCAGCATTTT
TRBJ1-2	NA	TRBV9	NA	CASSGVFNYGYTF	TGTGCCAGCAGCGGGGTGTTTAACTATGGCTACACCTTC
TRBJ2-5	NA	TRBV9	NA	CASSTPRAGSRQETQYF	TGTGCCAGCAGCACCCCCCGGGCAGGGAGCCGGCAAGAGACCCAGTACTTC
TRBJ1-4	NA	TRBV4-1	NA	CASSARGPNEKLFF	TGCGCCAGCAGCGCCAGGGGTCCGAATGAAAAACTGTTTTTT
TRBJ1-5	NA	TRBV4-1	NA	CASSPTLAGNQPQHF	TGCGCCAGCAGCCCAACCTTGGCAGGTAATCAGCCCCAGCATTTT
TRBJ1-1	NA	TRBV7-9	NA	CASSLPLRPDTEAFF	TGTGCCAGCAGCTTACCGCTAAGACCCGACACTGAAGCTTTCTTT
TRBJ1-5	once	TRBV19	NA	CASSFYQYSNQPQHF	TGTGCCAGTAGCTTTTATCAGTATAGCAATCAGCCCCAGCATTTT
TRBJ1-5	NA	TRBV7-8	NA	CASSLESADSNQPQHF	TGTGCCAGCAGCTTAGAGTCAGCCGATAGCAATCAGCCCCAGCATTTT
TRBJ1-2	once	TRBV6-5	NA	CASSQRTVGNGYTF	TGTGCCAGCAGTCAAAGGACAGTCGGTAATGGCTACACCTTC
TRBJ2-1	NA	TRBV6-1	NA	CASSDTGTISYNEQFF	TGTGCCAGCAGTGATACCGGGACCATCTCCTACAATGAGCAGTTCTTC
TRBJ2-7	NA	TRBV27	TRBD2	CASSFSSGSSYEQYF	TGTGCCAGCAGTTTCTCTAGCGGGAGCTCCTACGAGCAGTACTTC
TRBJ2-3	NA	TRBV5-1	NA	CASSLDIGAPDTQYF	TGCGCCAGCAGCTTGGACATAGGGGCCCCGGATACGCAGTATTTT
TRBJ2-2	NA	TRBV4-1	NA	CASSQESLAAGELFF	TGCGCCAGCAGCCAAGAGAGTCTTGCCGCCGGGGAGCTGTTTTTT
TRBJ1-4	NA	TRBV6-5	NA	CASSFGPATNEKLFF	TGTGCCAGCAGTTTCGGGCCCGCAACTAATGAAAAACTGTTTTTT
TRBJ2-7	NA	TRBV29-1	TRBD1	CSGRDRAYEQYF	TGCAGCGGCCGGGACAGGGCCTACGAGCAGTACTTC
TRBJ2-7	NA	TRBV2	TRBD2	CASRERTSGAYEQYF	TGTGCCAGCAGGGAAAGGACTAGCGGAGCGTACGAGCAGTACTTC
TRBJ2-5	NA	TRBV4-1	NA	CASSQVQEEETQYF	TGCGCCAGCAGCCAAGTACAGGAGGAAGAGACCCAGTACTTC
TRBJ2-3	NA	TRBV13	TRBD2	CASLLAGGRADTQYF	TGTGCCAGCCTTCTAGCGGGAGGGAGGGCAGATACGCAGTATTTT
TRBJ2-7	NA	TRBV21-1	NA	CASSKGVSGSDEQYF	TGTGCCAGCAGCAAAGGGGTATCCGGGAGCGACGAGCAGTACTTC
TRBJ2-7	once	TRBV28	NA	CASSQTRFPYEQYF	TGTGCCAGCAGTCAGACTAGGTTCCCCTACGAGCAGTACTTC
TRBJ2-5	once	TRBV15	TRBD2	CATSRTASGRYQETQYF	TGTGCCACCAGCAGGACCGCTAGCGGGAGATACCAAGAGACCCAGTACTTC
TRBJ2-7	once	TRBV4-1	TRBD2	CASSQVSTGTSAYEQYF	TGCGCCAGCAGCCAAGTTAGTACCGGGACTAGTGCGTACGAGCAGTACTTC
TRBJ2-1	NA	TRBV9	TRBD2	CASSVVSGGLDEQFF	TGTGCCAGCAGCGTAGTCAGCGGGGGGTTGGATGAGCAGTTCTTC
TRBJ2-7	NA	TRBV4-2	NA	CASSLSAGGVYEQYF	TGTGCCAGCAGCTTGTCCGCCGGGGGCGTCTACGAGCAGTACTTC
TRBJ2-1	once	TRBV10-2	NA	CASRVSSYNEQFF	TGCGCCAGCAGGGTAAGCTCCTACAATGAGCAGTTCTTC
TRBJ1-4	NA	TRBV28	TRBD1	CASSSAQGPNEKLFF	TGTGCCAGCAGTTCCGCACAGGGGCCTAATGAAAAACTGTTTTTT
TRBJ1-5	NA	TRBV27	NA	CASSGLGFNQPQHF	TGTGCCAGCAGTGGCCTGGGGTTCAATCAGCCCCAGCATTTT
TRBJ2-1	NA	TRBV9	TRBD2	CASSVGKRGPYNEQFF	TGTGCCAGCAGCGTAGGTAAGCGGGGACCCTACAATGAGCAGTTCTTC
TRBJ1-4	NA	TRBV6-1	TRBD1	CASSGTGVRGNEKLFF	TGTGCCAGCAGTGGAACAGGGGTGCGGGGTAATGAAAAACTGTTTTTT
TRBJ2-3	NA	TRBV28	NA	CASSLWDTDTQYF	TGTGCCAGCAGTTTATGGGACACAGATACGCAGTATTTT
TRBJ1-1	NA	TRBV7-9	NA	CASSFLSHTEAFF	TGTGCCAGCAGCTTTTTGTCGCACACTGAAGCTTTCTTT
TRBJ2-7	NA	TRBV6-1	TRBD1	CASSESRGQGFYEQYF	TGTGCCAGCAGTGAAAGTAGGGGACAGGGGTTTTACGAGCAGTACTTC
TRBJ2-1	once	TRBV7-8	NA	CASSVTRRYEQFF	TGTGCCAGCAGCGTAACCCGTCGGTATGAGCAGTTCTTC
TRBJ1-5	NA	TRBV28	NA	CASSLVGDQPQHF	TGTGCCAGCAGTTTGGTGGGCGATCAGCCCCAGCATTTT
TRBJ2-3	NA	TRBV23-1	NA	CASSLPRWRGLLWSTQYF	TGCGCCAGCAGTCTCCCGCGGTGGAGGGGCCTTCTCTGGAGTACGCAGTATTTT
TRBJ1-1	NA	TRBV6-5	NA	CATSVDTEAFF	TGTGCCACCTCCGTGGACACTGAAGCTTTCTTT